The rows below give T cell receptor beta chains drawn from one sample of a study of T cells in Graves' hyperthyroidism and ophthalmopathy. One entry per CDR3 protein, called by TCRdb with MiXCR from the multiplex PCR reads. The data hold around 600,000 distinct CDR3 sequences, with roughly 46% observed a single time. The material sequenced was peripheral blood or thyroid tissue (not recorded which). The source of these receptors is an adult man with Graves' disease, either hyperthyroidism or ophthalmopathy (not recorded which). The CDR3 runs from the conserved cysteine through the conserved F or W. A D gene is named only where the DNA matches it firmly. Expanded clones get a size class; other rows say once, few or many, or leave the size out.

CDR3aa: CSVGDRYEQYF
CDR3nt: TGCAGCGTCGGGGACAGATACGAGCAGTACTTC
d_gene: TRBD1
v_gene: TRBV29-1
j_gene: TRBJ2-7
abundance: .

CDR3aa: CASKGSPQETQYF
CDR3nt: TGTGCCAGCAAGGGTTCCCCGCAAGAGACCCAGTACTTC
d_gene: .
v_gene: TRBV7-8
j_gene: TRBJ2-5
abundance: few

CDR3aa: CASSFSLWETQYF
CDR3nt: TGTGCCAGCAGTTTTTCTCTTTGGGAGACCCAGTACTTC
d_gene: .
v_gene: TRBV6-5
j_gene: TRBJ2-5
abundance: .

CDR3aa: CSARVVQGAQPQHF
CDR3nt: TGCAGTGCTAGAGTAGTCCAGGGCGCTCAGCCCCAGCATTTT
d_gene: .
v_gene: TRBV20-1
j_gene: TRBJ1-5
abundance: .

CDR3aa: CASSVRGLAGAQETQYF
CDR3nt: TGTGCCAGCAGTGTCCGGGGACTAGCGGGGGCCCAAGAGACCCAGTACTTC
d_gene: TRBD2
v_gene: TRBV2
j_gene: TRBJ2-5
abundance: .

CDR3aa: CASSIVAQPQHF
CDR3nt: TGTGCCAGTAGTATAGTTGCTCAGCCCCAGCATTTT
d_gene: .
v_gene: TRBV19
j_gene: TRBJ1-5
abundance: .

CDR3aa: CASSIGSSNQPQHF
CDR3nt: TGTGCCAGTAGTATCGGCAGTAGCAATCAGCCCCAGCATTTT
d_gene: .
v_gene: TRBV19
j_gene: TRBJ1-5
abundance: .

CDR3aa: CSVRQGAGNTIYF
CDR3nt: TGCAGCGTGCGACAGGGGGCAGGAAACACCATATATTTT
d_gene: TRBD1
v_gene: TRBV29-1
j_gene: TRBJ1-3
abundance: many

CDR3aa: CASSLTTGAREQYF
CDR3nt: TGTGCCAGCAGCTTAACGACGGGGGCTCGTGAGCAGTACTTC
d_gene: .
v_gene: TRBV7-3
j_gene: TRBJ2-7
abundance: .

CDR3aa: CASSRTGGDSPLHF
CDR3nt: TGTGCCAGCAGTCGAACAGGGGGGGATTCACCCCTCCACTTT
d_gene: TRBD1
v_gene: TRBV7-8
j_gene: TRBJ1-6
abundance: many

CDR3aa: CASSLGFYTEAFF
CDR3nt: TGTGCCAGCAGCTTAGGGTTCTACACTGAAGCTTTCTTT
d_gene: .
v_gene: TRBV7-2
j_gene: TRBJ1-1
abundance: .

CDR3aa: CASSQATGTLNSPLHF
CDR3nt: TGTGCCAGCAGCCAGGCTACCGGGACACTTAATTCACCCCTCCACTTT
d_gene: .
v_gene: TRBV7-8
j_gene: TRBJ1-6
abundance: many

CDR3aa: CASSVGLAGYEQYF
CDR3nt: TGTGCCAGCAGCGTAGGACTAGCGGGATACGAGCAGTACTTC
d_gene: TRBD2
v_gene: TRBV9
j_gene: TRBJ2-7
abundance: many

CDR3aa: CASSPIPPTAYEQYF
CDR3nt: TGTGCCAGCAGTCCTATACCCCCCACAGCGTACGAGCAGTACTTC
d_gene: .
v_gene: TRBV24-1
j_gene: TRBJ2-7
abundance: .

CDR3aa: CASSLGQNLNSPLHF
CDR3nt: TGTGCCAGCAGCTTAGGACAGAACCTTAATTCACCCCTCCACTTT
d_gene: .
v_gene: TRBV11-2
j_gene: TRBJ1-6
abundance: .

CDR3aa: CASSLGAGNSPLHF
CDR3nt: TGTGCCAGCAGCTTAGGGGCGGGGAACTCACCCCTCCACTTT
d_gene: .
v_gene: TRBV7-9
j_gene: TRBJ1-6
abundance: .

CDR3aa: CASSQFAGPSSPLHF
CDR3nt: TGTGCCAGCAGCCAATTTGCAGGGCCCAGTTCACCCCTCCACTTT
d_gene: .
v_gene: TRBV14
j_gene: TRBJ1-6
abundance: many

CDR3aa: CASSQGQTF
CDR3nt: TGCGCCAGCAGCCAGGGACAGACTTTC
d_gene: .
v_gene: TRBV5-1
j_gene: TRBJ2-6
abundance: .

CDR3aa: CASRPGQGGQTQYF
CDR3nt: TGTGCCAGCAGGCCGGGACAGGGGGGACAGACCCAGTACTTC
d_gene: TRBD1
v_gene: TRBV12-3/TRBV12-4
j_gene: TRBJ2-5
abundance: once

CDR3aa: CASSFADNYGYTF
CDR3nt: TGTGCCAGCAGCTTTGCGGATAACTATGGCTACACCTTC
d_gene: .
v_gene: TRBV7-6
j_gene: TRBJ1-2
abundance: many

CDR3aa: CSVAVGGDQYF
CDR3nt: TGCAGCGTTGCGGTAGGGGGCGACCAGTACTTC
d_gene: TRBD1
v_gene: TRBV29-1
j_gene: TRBJ2-5
abundance: .

CDR3aa: CASSLGTGQQETQYF
CDR3nt: TGTGCCAGCAGTTTGGGGACAGGGCAACAAGAGACCCAGTACTTC
d_gene: TRBD1
v_gene: TRBV6-1
j_gene: TRBJ2-5
abundance: once

CDR3aa: CASSVEPTRRSSGQYF
CDR3nt: TGTGCCAGCAGCGTAGAGCCAACTCGCAGGTCTAGCGGCCAGTACTTC
d_gene: TRBD2
v_gene: TRBV7-2
j_gene: TRBJ2-5
abundance: once

CDR3aa: CASSPLGRVDGYTF
CDR3nt: TGCGCCAGCAGCCCCCTCGGGAGGGTCGATGGCTACACCTTC
d_gene: .
v_gene: TRBV5-1
j_gene: TRBJ1-2
abundance: few

CDR3aa: CASSQPDGGVNSLLHF
CDR3nt: TGTGCCAGCAGCCAACCTGACGGTGGTGTTAATTCACTCCTCCACTTT
d_gene: .
v_gene: TRBV7-3
j_gene: TRBJ1-6
abundance: .

CDR3aa: CASSTTTGATEAFF
CDR3nt: TGTGCCAGCAGTACGACGACAGGGGCAACTGAAGCTTTCTTT
d_gene: TRBD1
v_gene: TRBV2
j_gene: TRBJ1-1
abundance: .

CDR3aa: CAGRVNSPLHF
CDR3nt: TGTGCCGGGAGGGTAAATTCACCCCTCCACTTT
d_gene: .
v_gene: TRBV7-9
j_gene: TRBJ1-6
abundance: few

CDR3aa: CASSFEGPAGVGARAQYF
CDR3nt: TGTGCCAGCAGCTTTGAGGGACCAGCGGGAGTGGGAGCCAGGGCCCAGTACTTC
d_gene: TRBD2
v_gene: TRBV7-4
j_gene: TRBJ2-5
abundance: .

CDR3aa: CASTWGTGNTEAFF
CDR3nt: TGTGCCAGCACCTGGGGTACAGGGAACACTGAAGCTTTCTTT
d_gene: .
v_gene: TRBV12-3/TRBV12-4
j_gene: TRBJ1-1
abundance: .

CDR3aa: CASSFPPNYEQYF
CDR3nt: TGTGCCAGCAGCTTTCCCCCCAATTACGAGCAGTACTTC
d_gene: .
v_gene: TRBV7-9
j_gene: TRBJ2-7
abundance: few

CDR3aa: CSARDTGRLNQPQHF
CDR3nt: TGCAGTGCTAGAGATACGGGCAGACTCAATCAGCCCCAGCATTTT
d_gene: .
v_gene: TRBV20-1
j_gene: TRBJ1-5
abundance: once

CDR3aa: CASSPRSGNGYTF
CDR3nt: TGTGCCAGCAGCCCGAGGTCGGGCAATGGCTACACCTTC
d_gene: .
v_gene: TRBV11-3
j_gene: TRBJ1-2
abundance: few

CDR3aa: CATQTELNSPLHF
CDR3nt: TGTGCCACTCAGACGGAGCTAAATTCACCCCTCCACTTT
d_gene: .
v_gene: TRBV19
j_gene: TRBJ1-6
abundance: .

CDR3aa: CASSDRQPQETQYF
CDR3nt: TGTGCCAGTAGTGACCGACAGCCGCAAGAGACCCAGTACTTC
d_gene: .
v_gene: TRBV19
j_gene: TRBJ2-5
abundance: .

CDR3aa: CASSLGQEEKLFF
CDR3nt: TGTGCCAGCAGCCTAGGGCAGGAGGAAAAACTGTTTTTT
d_gene: .
v_gene: TRBV2
j_gene: TRBJ1-4
abundance: .

CDR3aa: CASSFEAGETQYF
CDR3nt: TGTGCCAGCAGCTTCGAAGCGGGGGAGACCCAGTACTTC
d_gene: TRBD2
v_gene: TRBV7-6
j_gene: TRBJ2-5
abundance: many

CDR3aa: CSASRDTYEQYF
CDR3nt: TGCAGCGCCAGCAGGGACACGTACGAGCAGTACTTC
d_gene: .
v_gene: TRBV29-1
j_gene: TRBJ2-7
abundance: .

CDR3aa: CSARDLNRAEKLYEQYF
CDR3nt: TGCAGTGCTAGAGACTTAAATCGGGCCGAAAAACTATACGAGCAGTACTTC
d_gene: .
v_gene: TRBV20-1
j_gene: TRBJ2-7
abundance: .

CDR3aa: CAMGGTGDAEAFF
CDR3nt: TGTGCCATGGGTGGGACAGGGGATGCTGAAGCTTTCTTT
d_gene: TRBD1
v_gene: TRBV2
j_gene: TRBJ1-1
abundance: many

CDR3aa: CSSGTSGISSYEQYF
CDR3nt: TGCAGCTCGGGGACTAGCGGGATCAGCTCCTACGAGCAGTACTTC
d_gene: TRBD2
v_gene: TRBV29-1
j_gene: TRBJ2-7
abundance: .

CDR3aa: CSARKASSYEQYF
CDR3nt: TGCAGTGCTAGGAAAGCTTCCTCCTACGAGCAGTACTTC
d_gene: .
v_gene: TRBV20-1
j_gene: TRBJ2-7
abundance: .

CDR3aa: CASNRGSGNTIYF
CDR3nt: TGTGCCAGTAACAGGGGCTCTGGAAACACCATATATTTT
d_gene: TRBD1
v_gene: TRBV19
j_gene: TRBJ1-3
abundance: .

CDR3aa: CASRTRLSGANVLTF
CDR3nt: TGTGCCAGCAGGACCAGGCTTTCTGGGGCCAACGTCCTGACTTTC
d_gene: .
v_gene: TRBV6-5
j_gene: TRBJ2-6
abundance: .

CDR3aa: CASSFGRGAEAFF
CDR3nt: TGTGCCAGCAGCTTTGGTCGTGGCGCTGAAGCTTTCTTT
d_gene: .
v_gene: TRBV5-6
j_gene: TRBJ1-1
abundance: many

CDR3aa: CSAREGITIYF
CDR3nt: TGCAGTGCTAGAGAGGGCATCACCATATATTTT
d_gene: .
v_gene: TRBV20-1
j_gene: TRBJ1-3
abundance: few

CDR3aa: CASSFERGATNEKLFF
CDR3nt: TGTGCCAGCAGCTTTGAGAGGGGAGCAACTAATGAAAAACTGTTTTTT
d_gene: .
v_gene: TRBV7-2
j_gene: TRBJ1-4
abundance: .